One and the same sample provided the 17 T cell receptor beta chains below, sequenced in a study of follicular helper T cells after annual influenza vaccination. Method: immunoSEQ multiplex PCR; TCRdb's copy keeps in-frame clones and lacks some. The sample has some 11,000 clones; roughly 85% are singletons. The specimen was CXCR5- memory CD4+ T cells sorted from blood, collected 6 weeks after influenza vaccination. Every receptor here comes from an adult who received the influenza vaccine.

The chain couples TRBV5-5 to TRBJ2-5; 11 nucleotides agree with TRBD2. The CDR3 is made up of 17 amino acids. CDR1 is SGHKS, CDR2 YYEKEE, per germline (reference sequence). After removal of 3 bases from V and 0 bases from J, the junction contained 7 bases not matched to a gene. The CDR3 loop reads CASSYRATSGDQETQYF. Written as DNA, the CDR3 is TGTGCCAGCAGCTACCGTGCGACTAGCGGGGACCAAGAGACCCAGTACTTC.

The chain combines TRBV11-2 with TRBJ1-4; TRBD1 matches at 9 bases. The V gene end was trimmed by 6 bases and the J gene end by 5 bases; junction bases not matched to a gene: 7. The CDR3 runs 15 residues. CDR1 and CDR2 (germline): SGHAT, FQNNGV. The CDR3 reads CASSLGGTGNEKLFF. For the CDR3, the DNA is TGTGCCAGCAGTTTGGGCGGGACAGGGAATGAAAAACTGTTTTTT.

V gene TRBV6-1 combines with J gene TRBJ2-2; 8 nucleotides line up with TRBD1. Unmatched junction bases numbered 8, after V lost 4 bases and J lost 4 bases. Per the germline V gene, CDR1 is MNHNS and CDR2 is SASEGT. CDR3 size: 16 residues. CDR3 residues: CASSARQGAGTGELFF. In DNA, the CDR3 is TGTGCCAGCAGTGCAAGGCAGGGGGCGGGCACCGGGGAGCTGTTTTTT.

The rearrangement joins TRBV7-2 to TRBJ2-7, with D perhaps TRBD1 (6 bases). V was clipped by 5 bases and J by 2 bases, with 16 bases between them. Per germline, CDR1 SGHTA and CDR2 FQGNSA. The CDR3 runs 15 residues. The CDR3 is CASSQDRTVAYEQYF. The CDR3 DNA sequence: TGTGCCAGCAGCCAAGATCGGACAGTGGCCTACGAGCAGTACTTC.

The gene calls are TRBV28 and TRBJ2-2; 11 positions agree with TRBD2. J lost 6 bases, V lost 4 bases, and 4 bases had no gene match. Germline CDR1 MDHEN, CDR2 SYDVKM. This CDR3 is built from 15 residues. The CDR3 DNA reads as TGTGCCAGCAGTTCGAGGGGACTAGCGGCCGGGGAGCTGTTTTTT. It specifies CASSSRGLAAGELFF.

V usage is TRBV6-5 and J usage is TRBJ2-7, with D perhaps TRBD2 (6 bases). Germline values: CDR1 MNHEY, CDR2 SVGAGI. The CDR3 sequence is 15 residues long. V was cut by 3 bases and J by 2 bases, with 14 bases left in between. This CDR3 is CASSYGGTLTYEQYF. Written as DNA, the CDR3 is TGTGCCAGCAGTTATGGTGGGACTCTAACCTACGAGCAGTACTTC.

This clone was seen only a few times. Other DNA variants within this sample encode the same CDR3. The rearrangement links TRBV19 to TRBJ2-5; D gene uncertain. Trimming took 11 bases from V and 2 from J, leaving 15 bases between them. CDR3 length: 13 amino acids. Germline V CDR1 and CDR2: LNHDA, SQIVND (reference sequence). The CDR3 nucleotides are TGTGCCTCACGAGATCTCGGGCAAGAGACCCAGTACTTC. Protein sequence: CASRDLGQETQYF.

The rearrangement uses TRBV19 and TRBJ1-2; maybe TRBD1 (6 bases). CDR1 is LNHDA and CDR2 is SQIVND in the germline V gene (reference sequence). V shed 2 bases and J shed 7 bases, with 11 bases lying between them. The length of the CDR3 is 13 residues. The CDR3 DNA reads TGTGCCAGTAGTATAAAGGCAGGGGCTGGCTACACCTTC. It translates to CASSIKAGAGYTF. Full variable domain (rest looked up from reference TRBV19 and TRBJ1-2): DGGITQSPKYLFRKEGQNVTLSCEQNLNHDAMYWYRQDPGQGLRLIYYSQIVNDFQKGDIAEGYSVSREKKESFPLTVTSAQKNPTAFYLCASSIKAGAGYTFGSGTRLTVV.

Only a few counts were recorded for this clone. V usage is TRBV5-4 and J usage is TRBJ2-7; 11 positions agree with TRBD2. Germline assignment: CDR1 SGHNT and CDR2 YYREEE (reference sequence). This CDR3 has 16 amino acids. The V and J ends lost 2 bases and 7 bases, in that order; junction bases with no gene match: 11. The CDR3 sequence: CASSFGATSGGTEQYF. In nucleotides, the CDR3 is TGTGCCAGCAGCTTTGGCGCTACTAGCGGGGGTACGGAGCAGTACTTC.

This clone was counted only a few times. V is TRBV6-1 and J is TRBJ2-2; tentative D call: TRBD1 (6 bases). This CDR3 is 14 amino acids long. V was pared by 3 bases and J by 4 bases, with 9 bases between. The germline CDR1 and CDR2 sequences are MNHNS and SASEGT. The CDR3 region has the DNA TGTGCCAGCAGTGATGGACAGATCACCGGGGAGCTGTTTTTT. This sequence encodes CASSDGQITGELFF.

Only a few counts were recorded for this clone. This chain connects TRBV28 to TRBJ2-5; tentative D call: TRBD1 (6 bases). The V end lost 7 bases, the J end lost 7 bases, and 16 bases lay between the germline ends. The CDR3 consists of 13 residues. CDR1 and CDR2 from the germline V gene are MDHEN and SYDVKM. For the CDR3, the DNA is TGTGCCAGCACCGACAGGCCCGGTGTGACCCAGTACTTC. This gives the protein CASTDRPGVTQYF.

The genes are TRBV30 and TRBJ2-7, with 9 bases that match TRBD1. In germline, CDR1 is GTSNPN, CDR2 SVGIG (reference sequence). The trim removed 2 bases at V and 5 bases at J, leaving 13 bases unmatched. This CDR3 is 16 amino acids long. The CDR3 here is CAWSPSRTGETDEQYF. CDR3 in DNA: TGTGCCTGGAGTCCATCTCGGACAGGGGAGACCGACGAGCAGTACTTC.

The chain carries TRBV6-6 and TRBJ2-6; D gene uncertain. The germline gives CDR1 MNHNY, CDR2 SVGAGI (reference sequence). Trimming pared 9 bases from V and 2 bases from J, leaving 11 bases between. CDR3 size: 14 residues. The CDR3 spells CASQGNAGANVLTF. CDR3 bases: TGTGCCAGTCAAGGCAATGCTGGGGCCAACGTCCTGACTTTC.

This chain uses TRBV6-5 with TRBJ1-5; possibly TRBD1 for D (6 bases). V was clipped by 4 bases and J by 6 bases, with 7 bases between them. CDR1 and CDR2 from the germline V gene are MNHEY and SVGAGI. This CDR3 is 12 amino acids long. CDR3 bases: TGTGCCAGCAGTTGGACAGTTCAGCCCCAGCATTTT. Translation gives CASSWTVQPQHF.

V and J are TRBV6-6 and TRBJ2-1; tentative D call: TRBD2 (5 bases). Trimming cost V 7 bases and J 7 bases, with 11 bases left between them. The CDR3 consists of 12 residues. CDR1 is MNHNY and CDR2 is SVGAGI in the germline V gene (reference sequence). CDR3 amino acids: CASNGNGNEQFF. CDR3 nucleotide sequence: TGTGCCAGCAACGGGAATGGGAATGAGCAGTTCTTC.

This clone was seen just once. The V gene is TRBV4-1, the J gene TRBJ2-1, with TRBD2 matching 10 bases. The germline CDR1 and CDR2 sequences are MGHRA and YSYEKL. This CDR3 is built from 15 residues. With V trimmed by 0 bases and J by 11 bases, 7 bases remained unmatched. CDR3 coding DNA: TGCGCCAGCAGCCAAGATGGGAGCGGGAGGGCCCAGCAGTTCTTC. It encodes CASSQDGSGRAQQFF.

The genes are TRBV28 and TRBJ2-7; 14 bases match TRBD2. Per the germline V gene, CDR1 is MDHEN and CDR2 is SYDVKM. The CDR3 spans 18 residues. The junction had 10 bases not matched to a gene; V was cut back by 3 bases and J by 3 bases. The CDR3: CASSFRLAGGPSDYEQYF. As DNA, the CDR3 is TGTGCCAGCAGTTTCCGACTAGCGGGAGGGCCGAGTGACTACGAGCAGTACTTC.